The following is a T cell receptor beta chain sequence with its context. Antigen specificity is unknown. TCRdb independently ran MiXCR on the reads; one entry per CDR3 protein. The repertoire has 700,000 to 900,000 distinct CDR3 sequences, roughly 29% of them found once; the top ten carry under 15%. This entry is derived from a study of T cell repertoires in cytomegalovirus infection. Whole-study findings and limits: Predominance within the ex vivo response was attributable to HLA-C-restricted CMV-specific TCR beta clonotypes.

The source material was cultured CD8+ T cells from PBMCs, sampled from culture after CMV antigen stimulation. This clonotype originated in a human donor in good health (CMV status not recorded). Some clones in this sample may be carry-over from other donors' samples.

CDR3 sequence reads: CASSPARELRFSYEQYV. CDR3 nucleotide sequence: TGTGCCAGCAGTCCGGCCAGGGAACTTCGCTTCTCCTACGAGCAGTACGTC. The V call is TRBV27, the J call TRBJ2-7; D is possibly TRBD1 (5 bases). Germline assignment: CDR1 MNHEY and CDR2 SMNVEV (reference sequence). V gave up 5 bases and J gave up 0 bases, with 20 bases separating them. The CDR3 spans 17 residues.